This T cell receptor (beta chain) is drawn from a study of blood T cell repertoires in COVID-19. Using immunoSEQ multiplex PCR, the repertoire was profiled, and TCRdb retains in-frame clones only, with some absent. Of 330,000 or so clones listed, about 90% were seen once; the top ten hold just over 1%. V lost 3 bases, J lost 6 bases, and 10 bases lay in between. Germline V CDR1 and CDR2: SQVTM, ANQGSEA. The CDR3 sequence is 12 residues long. The sample consisted of PBMCs or T cells enriched from blood (not recorded which). This clonotype was obtained from a woman aged 25-40 years who had been exposed to COVID-19. The genes are TRBV29-1 and TRBJ2-3; D is ambiguous. The CDR3 nucleotides read TGCAGCGTTGATGGTCAGGTTGATACGCAGTATTTT. It encodes CSVDGQVDTQYF.